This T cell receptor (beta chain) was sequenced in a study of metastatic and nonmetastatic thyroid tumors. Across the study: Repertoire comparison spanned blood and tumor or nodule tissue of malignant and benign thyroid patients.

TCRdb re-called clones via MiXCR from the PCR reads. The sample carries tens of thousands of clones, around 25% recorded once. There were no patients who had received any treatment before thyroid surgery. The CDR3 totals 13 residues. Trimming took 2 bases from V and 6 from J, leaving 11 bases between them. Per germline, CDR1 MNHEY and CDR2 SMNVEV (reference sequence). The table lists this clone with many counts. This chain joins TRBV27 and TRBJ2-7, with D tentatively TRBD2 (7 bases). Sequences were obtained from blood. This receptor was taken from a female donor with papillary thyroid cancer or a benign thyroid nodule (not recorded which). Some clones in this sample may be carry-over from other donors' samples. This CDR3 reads CASSLRGGAEQYF. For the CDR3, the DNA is TGTGCCAGCAGTTTACGAGGGGGGGCCGAGCAGTACTTC.